This T cell receptor (beta chain) was recorded in a study of regulatory T cells in long-lasting Graves disease. Study-level findings and limits: Persistent patients shared more public clonotypes (approximately 2,900) than new patients (966). The TCR repertoire of persistent Graves' patients was less diverse than that of newly diagnosed ones.

Library construction for TCR beta used iRepertoire HTBI primers and Arm-PCR of CDR3 regions. TCRdb passed the multiplex PCR reads through MiXCR, listing each CDR3 protein once. The table lists over 650,000 distinct CDR3 sequences, approximately 31% of them singletons. As for time point: persistent/refractory GD, antithyroid drugs over 5 years with positive TRAb. PBMC-derived RNA was used for the TCR library. The patients included were those that came from an endocrinology department in Xi'an, China. This clonotype is a singleton in its sample. Its target is not known. The material was peripheral blood mononuclear cells (PBMCs), obtained when the disease was refractory, from a patient treated with antithyroid drugs. The source is a female donor with Graves disease.

CDR3 region: CSARPSGGVRNIQYF. Here the CDR3 DNA reads TGCAGTGCTAGGCCCAGCGGAGGGGTCCGGAACATTCAGTACTTC. This sequence joins TRBV20-1 and TRBJ2-4; a possible D gene is TRBD2 (6 bases). The CDR3 runs 15 residues. The V and J ends lost 3 bases and 7 bases respectively, with 19 bases between them. The germline V gene has CDR1 DFQATT and CDR2 SNEGSKA (reference sequence).